Shown below are 23 T cell receptor beta chains from a single sample sequenced in a study of T cell repertoires in cytomegalovirus infection. TCRdb recomputed calls from the reads with MiXCR, one row per CDR3 protein. The table records some 450,000 distinct CDR3 sequences, around 32% of them present only once. Specimen: PBMCs. These receptors came from a human donor in good health (CMV status not recorded). Some clones in this sample may be carry-over from other donors' samples.

The chain uses TRBV7-2 and TRBJ2-2, with D unclear. The CDR3 runs to 13 residues. The V end was cut by 5 bases, the J end by 2 bases, with 6 bases between. CDR1 SGHTA and CDR2 FQGNSA come from the germline V gene. CDR3 DNA: TGTGCCAGCAGCGATAAAAACACCGGGGAGCTGTTTTTT. This gives the protein CASSDKNTGELFF.

The V call is TRBV6-1, the J call TRBJ2-5; 12 positions match TRBD1. Per the germline V gene, CDR1 is MNHNS and CDR2 is SASEGT. V gave up 6 bases and J gave up 3 bases; unmatched junction bases: 11. This CDR3 comprises 17 residues. CDR3 region: CASSQYGTGGFEETQYF. CDR3 bases: TGTGCCAGCAGCCAATATGGGACAGGGGGCTTCGAAGAGACCCAGTACTTC.

The CDR3 region is CASSYSSEVQFF. CDR3 sequence (DNA): TGTGCCAGCAGTTATTCTAGTGAGGTGCAGTTCTTC. The V and J genes are TRBV28 and TRBJ2-1; D is unresolved. Germline V gene lookup returns CDR1 MDHEN and CDR2 SYDVKM. The CDR3 consists of 12 residues. V shed 4 bases and J shed 12 bases, with 13 bases lying between them. The whole variable domain, filled in from reference TRBV28 and TRBJ2-1, reads DVKVTQSSRYLVKRTGEKVFLECVQDMDHENMFWYRQDPGLGLRLIYFSYDVKMKEKGDIPEGYSVSREKKERFSLILESASTNQTSMYLCASSYSSEVQFFGPGTRLTVL.

V gene TRBV28 combines with J gene TRBJ2-7, with 7 nucleotides matching TRBD2. Per germline, CDR1 MDHEN and CDR2 SYDVKM. Trimming took 8 bases from V and 5 from J; bases not matched to a gene: 12. The CDR3 covers 14 residues. This CDR3 is CASSVAGRGDEQYF. The DNA for the CDR3 is TGTGCCAGCTCTGTTGCAGGACGGGGGGACGAGCAGTACTTC.

In its sample, this clonotype was seen once. J is TRBJ1-4 and V is TRBV28; D is ambiguous. Germline CDR1 is MDHEN and CDR2 is SYDVKM. V dropped 5 bases and J dropped 3 bases, with 13 bases sitting between them. This CDR3 region has 15 residues. The CDR3 DNA is TGTGCCAGCAGTCTCGGCAGGCCCCCTAATGAAAAACTGTTTTTT. Protein product: CASSLGRPPNEKLFF.

The count of this clonotype is one. This chain connects TRBV3-1 to TRBJ2-1; TRBD1 might be the D (6 bases). The germline V and J ends were trimmed by 1 base and 1 base, with 11 bases remaining between them. The CDR3 is 16 residues long. Per germline, CDR1 LGHDT and CDR2 YNNKEL (reference sequence). The CDR3 sequence: CASSQGDRLSYNEQFF. The CDR3 DNA sequence: TGTGCCAGCAGCCAAGGTGACAGGTTATCCTACAATGAGCAGTTCTTC.

This sequence joins TRBV6-5 and TRBJ2-2, with D perhaps assigned TRBD1 or TRBD2 (5 bases each). This CDR3 has 13 amino acids. V shed 3 bases and J shed 6 bases, with 8 bases lying between them. Germline V gene lookup returns CDR1 MNHEY and CDR2 SVGAGI. The CDR3 DNA sequence: TGTGCCAGCAGTTATGTGGGGGCCGGGGAGCTGTTTTTT. This gives the protein CASSYVGAGELFF.

The chain recombines TRBV11-2 with TRBJ1-2; D not resolved. The CDR3 runs 17 residues. The germline V gene encodes CDR1 SGHAT and CDR2 FQNNGV. The ends were cut back, 5 bases at V and 5 bases at J, with 24 bases in the middle. CDR3 residues: CASSALVTLIGQYGYTF. The CDR3 coding sequence is TGTGCCAGCAGCGCGCTCGTGACACTGATCGGGCAATATGGCTACACCTTC.

This clonotype was counted a few times. The chain couples TRBV7-2 to TRBJ2-1; possibly TRBD1 or TRBD2 for D (7 bases each). Deletions cut 5 bases from V and 6 bases from J, with 20 bases between. This CDR3 contains 16 residues. Germline CDR1 is SGHTA and CDR2 is FQGNSA. CDR3 protein: CASSPGGGQHRNEQFF. Written as DNA, the CDR3 is TGTGCCAGCAGCCCCGGCGGGGGACAGCACCGCAATGAGCAGTTCTTC.

Points on this clonotype: An end of the junction differs from the germline gene, which may be a read error. The chain carries TRBV20-1 and TRBJ1-4; no firm D call. Germline V gene sequence: CDR1 DFQATT, CDR2 SNEGSKA (reference sequence). This CDR3 region has 14 residues. The CDR3 is CSSSLFGAGEKLFF. The DNA for the CDR3 is TGCAGTTCTAGCCTGTTTGGAGCTGGTGAAAAACTGTTTTTT.

The chain joins TRBV3-1 to TRBJ1-1; weak D call: TRBD1 (6 bases). V gave up 4 bases and J gave up 5 bases, with 17 bases separating them. CDR1 and CDR2 from the germline V gene are LGHDT and YNNKEL (reference sequence). The CDR3 runs to 15 residues. Here the CDR3 reads CASSRTPEGVTEAFF. CDR3 DNA: TGTGCCAGCAGCCGCACGCCGGAGGGGGTTACTGAAGCTTTCTTT.

This clonotype came up a few times. V is TRBV28 and J is TRBJ2-3, with TRBD2 matching 8 bases. The V and J ends lost 4 bases and 0 bases, in that order; junction bases with no gene match: 9. CDR3 length equals 17 residues. Per the germline V gene, CDR1 is MDHEN and CDR2 is SYDVKM. The DNA for the CDR3 is TGTGCCAGCAGTTCCGGGGTAGCGGGGTTTAGCACAGATACGCAGTATTTT. Its translation is CASSSGVAGFSTDTQYF.

This clonotype has at least ten counts. V is TRBV7-3 and J is TRBJ1-1; D uncertain. CDR1 SGHTA and CDR2 FQGTGA come from the germline V gene. Trimming removed 0 bases at V and 5 bases at J, with 10 bases between. The length of the CDR3 is 14 residues. In nucleotides, the CDR3 is TGTGCCAGCAGCTTAACGGCCTCTGGGACTGAAGCTTTCTTT. Amino acids: CASSLTASGTEAFF.

This chain uses TRBV7-2 with TRBJ2-3; D not resolved. Trimming removed 2 bases from V and 0 bases from J, with 9 bases in between. Looked up from germline, CDR1 is SGHTA and CDR2 is FQGNSA. The CDR3 runs to 15 residues. This chain's CDR3 is CASSLLPSSTDTQYF. For the CDR3, the DNA is TGTGCCAGCAGCTTACTCCCCTCTAGCACAGATACGCAGTATTTT.

V and J are TRBV5-1 and TRBJ2-5, with D perhaps TRBD2 (6 bases). Between the trimmed V and J ends, which lost 2 bases and 4 bases, there was a span of 18 bases. Germline loops: CDR1 SGHRS, CDR2 YFSETQ. The CDR3 spans 16 residues. The CDR3 loop reads CASSLTVTGGIETQYF. The CDR3 DNA reads as TGCGCCAGCAGCTTAACGGTGACCGGAGGGATAGAGACCCAGTACTTC.

The chain is built from TRBV7-9 and TRBJ2-5; the match to TRBD2 covers 9 bases. This CDR3 is built from 14 residues. The V segment lost 2 bases and the J segment 5 bases; nucleotides outside the gene matches: 3. Germline V gene data show CDR1 as SEHNR and CDR2 as FQNEAQ (reference sequence). The CDR3 bases are TGTGCCAGCAGCTTAATGGCGGGGGGGGAGACCCAGTACTTC. Protein: CASSLMAGGETQYF.

This clonotype was recorded at least ten times. This chain joins TRBV6-6 and TRBJ2-2, with TRBD1 identical over 8 bases. The germline CDR1 and CDR2 sequences are MNHNY and SVGAGI (reference sequence). The V gene end was trimmed by 5 bases and the J gene end by 0 bases; junction bases not matched to a gene: 2. There are 15 residues in the CDR3. CDR3 in DNA: TGTGCCAGCAGTCGGGACAGGACGAACACCGGGGAGCTGTTTTTT. This codes for CASSRDRTNTGELFF.

The V call is TRBV2, the J call TRBJ1-6; perhaps TRBD1 as D (6 bases). The ends were cut back, 7 bases at V and 15 bases at J, with 22 bases in the middle. CDR3 length: 14 amino acids. Germline V lookup: CDR1 SNHLY, CDR2 FYNNEI. CDR3 DNA sequence: TGTGCCAGCACTAACGTACCAACAGGGTTACTCCTCCACTTT. The encoded protein is CASTNVPTGLLLHF.

J is TRBJ1-6 and V is TRBV7-2; D not resolved. Germline values: CDR1 SGHTA, CDR2 FQGNSA. Trimming took off 4 bases at V and 5 bases at J, with 9 bases between the two ends. The CDR3 consists of 14 residues. The CDR3 DNA is TGTGCCAGCAGCTCTCAGGTGGATAATTCACCCCTCCACTTT. Translation: CASSSQVDNSPLHF.

The CDR3 sequence: CSARDSQGLAGSWEQFF. In nucleotides, the CDR3 is TGCAGTGCTAGAGATTCCCAGGGACTAGCGGGGTCTTGGGAGCAGTTCTTC. This rearrangement joins TRBV20-1 to TRBJ2-1; 13 nucleotides line up with TRBD2. Germline V gene sequence: CDR1 DFQATT, CDR2 SNEGSKA (reference sequence). The CDR3 has 17 residues. Germline trimming cut 0 bases from V and 10 bases from J; bases unmatched to any gene: 12.

This clonotype was observed a few times. This chain uses TRBV6-5 with TRBJ1-3; no firm D call. The germline V gene encodes CDR1 MNHEY and CDR2 SVGAGI. V was shortened by 8 bases and J by 1 base, with 15 bases between the two germline ends. The CDR3 has 15 residues. This CDR3 reads CASRISQTSGNTIYF. In nucleotides, the CDR3 is TGTGCCAGCCGGATCAGTCAAACATCTGGAAACACCATATATTTT.

Concerning this clonotype itself: Lacking the conserved final phenylalanine or tryptophan, this CDR3 likely reflects a read error. This chain connects TRBV7-9 to TRBJ1-4; 11 bases are shared with TRBD1. Trimming at V came to 5 bases and at J to 5 bases, leaving 7 bases not matched to a gene. This CDR3 is built from 16 residues. Per the germline V gene, CDR1 is SEHNR and CDR2 is FQNEAQ (reference sequence). CDR3 loop: CASSPARDRGNEKLFL. CDR3 coding DNA: TGTGCCAGCAGCCCGGCCCGGGACAGGGGGAATGAAAAACTGTTTTTG.

This clonotype was found a few times. The CDR3 is CASSPSDRINSPLHF. In DNA, the CDR3 is TGTGCCAGCAGCCCTTCGGACAGGATTAATTCACCCCTCCACTTT. The genes are TRBV3-1 and TRBJ1-6, with 7 bases fitting TRBD1. The germline gives CDR1 LGHDT, CDR2 YNNKEL (reference sequence). The V and J ends lost 4 bases and 6 bases, in that order; junction bases with no gene match: 6. The CDR3 has 15 amino acids. The entire variable domain, with the rest obtained from reference TRBV3-1 and TRBJ1-6, is as follows: DTAVSQTPKYLVTQMGNDKSIKCEQNLGHDTMYWYKQDSKKFLKIMFSYNNKELIINETVPNRFSPKSPDKAHLNLHINSLELGDSAVYFCASSPSDRINSPLHFGNGTRLTVT.